Sequencing of this T cell receptor beta chain was carried out in a study of glioma-infiltrating T cells. Broader study findings: Non-neoplastic patients had below-expected tissue-blood divergence, while all gliomas exceeded expectation.

The CDR3 contains 14 residues. Germline CDR1 and CDR2: SGHTA and FQGNSA. V shed 7 bases and J 3 bases; nucleotides not matched to a gene: 5. The iRepertoire nested amplicon-rescue multiplex PCR amplified TCR alpha and beta CDR3s from RNA. One entry per CDR3 protein results from TCRdb running MiXCR on the multiplex PCR reads. Among under 200,000 distinct CDR3 sequences, more than 35% were seen once, and the ten largest hold roughly 5.2%. The sample holds many counts of this clonotype. Its antigen is undetermined. This chain connects TRBV7-2 to TRBJ2-1, with 8 bases identical to TRBD2. Sequencing was carried out using glioma tissue, nonneoplastic brain tissue, or PBMCs (not recorded which). This clonotype originated in a human donor with low-grade glioma or glioblastoma, undergoing nonglioma brain surgery, or in good health (not recorded which). CDR3 coding DNA: TGTGCCAGCACCATAGCGGGAAACTACAATGAGCAGTTCTTC. Its translation: CASTIAGNYNEQFF.